Sequencing of this T cell receptor beta chain was carried out in a study of human T cells and chemical hapten exposure. This CDR3 is 11 amino acids long. Trimming pared 2 bases from V and 11 bases from J, leaving 7 bases between. CDR1 and CDR2 from the germline V gene are LGHDT and YNNKEL (reference sequence). This clonotype was counted many times. TCRdb reanalysed the RACE reads using MiXCR and keeps one entry per CDR3 protein. The sample carries 300,000 to 350,000 distinct CDR3 sequences, roughly 6.9% recorded once. Sample time point: patch test 1, 2 weeks after DPC sensitization. Treatment reported: therapeutic diphenylcyclopropenone sensitization with weekly scalp DPC.

The rearrangement uses TRBV3-1 and TRBJ2-1; D gene ambiguous. The TCR comes from a woman aged 18 to 35 with alopecia areata. Some clones in this sample may be carry-over from other donors' samples. Sample: whole blood, taken in connection with sensitization to the hapten diphenylcyclopropenone (DPC). The CDR3 DNA reads as TGTGCCAGCAGCCAATCCGGGCAGCAGTTCTTC. This codes for CASSQSGQQFF.